The entry that follows covers one T cell receptor beta chain sequence. The protocol was immunoSEQ multiplex PCR, while the TCRdb copy is restricted to in-frame clones and leaves out a portion. The data hold 120,000 to 150,000 clones, with around three quarters observed a single time. These data belong to a study of blood T cell repertoires in COVID-19. Overall study context: Specimens from acute and convalescent COVID-19 originated in the United States, Italy and Spain. T cells, B-cell-depleted T cells, or PBMCs supplied cDNA or gDNA.

Looked up from germline, CDR1 is MGHRA and CDR2 is YSYEKL. The CDR3 runs 15 residues. Trimming stripped 5 bases from V and 4 bases from J, with 17 bases between. The receptor comes from a man at least 80 years old with acute or convalescent COVID-19. The chain recombines TRBV4-1 with TRBJ1-1, with D tentatively TRBD1 (5 bases). The material sequenced was peripheral blood. CDR3 residues: CASSYRDGGVTEAFF. DNA of the CDR3: TGCGCCAGCAGCTACCGGGACGGGGGAGTCACTGAAGCTTTCTTT.